The clone carrying this TCR beta chain occurred a few times. As yet, its antigen is unknown. The record originates from a study of human T cells and chemical hapten exposure. TCRdb ran MiXCR on the 5' RACE reads and lists one entry per CDR3 protein. The sample lists tens of thousands of distinct CDR3 sequences, under 10% occurring once. Trimming cost V 6 bases and J 7 bases, with 16 bases left between them. The CDR3 spans 14 residues. The germline V gene has CDR1 MNHEY and CDR2 SVGAGI. Study-wide findings and caveats: There was no change with DPC sensitization in TCRs above 1 in 1000 frequency.

The total RNA was obtained from whole blood that was not fractionated. This rearrangement joins TRBV6-5 to TRBJ1-3, with D possibly being TRBD1 (5 bases). This clonotype was obtained from a male donor in good health. CDR3: CASRRGGGVNTIYF. The CDR3, as DNA: TGTGCCAGCAGACGTGGCGGAGGGGTGAACACCATATATTTT.